Described below is a single T cell receptor beta chain sequence and its context. Per the authors' pipeline: Reference gene primer amplification in the assay estimated nucleated cell counts. Assay used: immunoSEQ multiplex PCR; TCRdb lists only in-frame clones, some missing. That table furnishes V, J and clone size, whereas the DNA furnished D and trimming. Of some 49,000 clones in the sample, approximately 83% are singletons; the top ten hold 9.5% to 13%. This record comes from a study of blood T cell repertoires in COVID-19. J lost 0 bases, V lost 4 bases, and 7 bases had no gene match. The V gene's germline CDR1 is SGHNT and CDR2 YYREEE (reference sequence). This CDR3 is 17 amino acids long.

Sequenced sample: peripheral blood. The chain employs TRBV5-4 and TRBJ2-3, with 11 bases fitting TRBD2. This clonotype was obtained from a human donor in a cohort sampled during active COVID-19. As DNA, the CDR3 is TGTGCCAGCAGCCCGGGGACTAGCGGAGTTAGCACAGATACGCAGTATTTT. Translation gives CASSPGTSGVSTDTQYF.